The TCR beta chain described here comes from a study of blood T cell repertoires in COVID-19. On the study more broadly: PBMCs, B-cell-depleted T cells, or T cells were the source of the cDNA or gDNA that made up the material.

Adults between about 18 and 95 years of age took part from 24 US areas. All recovered Cohort 3 donors got two negative PCRs, got clearance, or saw symptom resolution. Assay used: immunoSEQ multiplex PCR; TCRdb lists only in-frame clones, some missing. The sample includes roughly 270,000 clones, less than 85% of them seen just once. The germline V gene encodes CDR1 LNHDA and CDR2 SQIVND (reference sequence). Between the trimmed V and J ends, which lost 3 bases and 1 base, there was a span of 6 bases. This CDR3 contains 13 residues. Input material: PBMCs or T cells enriched from blood (not recorded which). This sequence originates from a woman in her fifties or sixties who had recovered from COVID-19. V usage is TRBV19 and J usage is TRBJ1-1; D gene ambiguous. The CDR3 sequence is CASSINRNTEAFF. CDR3 in DNA: TGTGCCAGTAGTATCAACAGGAACACTGAAGCTTTCTTT.